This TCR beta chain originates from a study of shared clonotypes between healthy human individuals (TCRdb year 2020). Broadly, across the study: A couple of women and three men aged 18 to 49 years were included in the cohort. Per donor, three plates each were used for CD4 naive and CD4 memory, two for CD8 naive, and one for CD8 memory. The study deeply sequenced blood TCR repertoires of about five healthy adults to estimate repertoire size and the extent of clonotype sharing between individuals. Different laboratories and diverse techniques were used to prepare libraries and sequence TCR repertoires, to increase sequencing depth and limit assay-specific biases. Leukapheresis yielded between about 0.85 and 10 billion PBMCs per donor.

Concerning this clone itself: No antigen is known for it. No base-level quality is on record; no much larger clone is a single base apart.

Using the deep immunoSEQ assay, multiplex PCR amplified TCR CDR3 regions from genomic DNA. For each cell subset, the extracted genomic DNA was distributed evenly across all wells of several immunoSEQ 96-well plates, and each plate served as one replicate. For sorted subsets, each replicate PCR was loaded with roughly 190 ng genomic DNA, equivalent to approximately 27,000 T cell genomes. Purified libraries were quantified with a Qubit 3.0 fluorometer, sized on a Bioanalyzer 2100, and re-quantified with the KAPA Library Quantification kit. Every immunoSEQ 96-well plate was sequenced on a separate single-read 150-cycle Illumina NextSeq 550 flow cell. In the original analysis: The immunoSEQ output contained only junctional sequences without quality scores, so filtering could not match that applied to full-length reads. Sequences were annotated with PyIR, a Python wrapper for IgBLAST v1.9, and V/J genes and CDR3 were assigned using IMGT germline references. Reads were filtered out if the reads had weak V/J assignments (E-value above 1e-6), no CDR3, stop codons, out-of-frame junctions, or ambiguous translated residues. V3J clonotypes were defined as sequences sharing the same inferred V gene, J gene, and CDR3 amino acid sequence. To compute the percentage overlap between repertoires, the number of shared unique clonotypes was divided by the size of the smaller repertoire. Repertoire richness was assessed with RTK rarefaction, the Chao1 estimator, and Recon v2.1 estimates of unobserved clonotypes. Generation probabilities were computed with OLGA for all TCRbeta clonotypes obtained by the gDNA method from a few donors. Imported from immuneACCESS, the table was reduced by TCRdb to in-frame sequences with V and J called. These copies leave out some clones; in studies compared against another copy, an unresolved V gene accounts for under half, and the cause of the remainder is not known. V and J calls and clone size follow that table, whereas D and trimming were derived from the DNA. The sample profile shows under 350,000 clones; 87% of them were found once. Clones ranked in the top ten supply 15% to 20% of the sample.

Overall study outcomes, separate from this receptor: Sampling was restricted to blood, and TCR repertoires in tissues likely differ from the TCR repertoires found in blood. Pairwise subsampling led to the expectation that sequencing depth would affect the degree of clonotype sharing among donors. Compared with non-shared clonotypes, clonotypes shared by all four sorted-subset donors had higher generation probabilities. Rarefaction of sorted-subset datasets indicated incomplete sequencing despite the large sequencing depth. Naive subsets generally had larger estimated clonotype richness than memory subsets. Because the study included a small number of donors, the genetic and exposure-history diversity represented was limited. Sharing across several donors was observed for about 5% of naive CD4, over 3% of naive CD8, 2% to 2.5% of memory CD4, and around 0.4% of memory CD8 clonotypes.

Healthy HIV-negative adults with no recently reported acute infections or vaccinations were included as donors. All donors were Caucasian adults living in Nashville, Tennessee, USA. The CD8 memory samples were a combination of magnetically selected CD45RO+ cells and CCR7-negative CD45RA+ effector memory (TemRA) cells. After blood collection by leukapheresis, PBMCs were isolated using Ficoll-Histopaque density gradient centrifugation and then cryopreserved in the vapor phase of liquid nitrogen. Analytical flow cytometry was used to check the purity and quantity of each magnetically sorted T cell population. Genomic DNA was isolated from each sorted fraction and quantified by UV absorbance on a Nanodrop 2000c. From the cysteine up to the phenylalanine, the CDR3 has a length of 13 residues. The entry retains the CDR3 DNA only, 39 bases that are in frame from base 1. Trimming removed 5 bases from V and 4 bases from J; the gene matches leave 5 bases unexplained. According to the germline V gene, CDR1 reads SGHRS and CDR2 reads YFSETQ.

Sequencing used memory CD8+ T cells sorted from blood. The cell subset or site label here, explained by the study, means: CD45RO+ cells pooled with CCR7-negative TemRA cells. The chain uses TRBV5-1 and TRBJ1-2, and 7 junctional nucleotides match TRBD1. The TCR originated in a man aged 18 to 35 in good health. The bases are TGCGCCAGCAGGACAGGGCTGGGCTATGGCTACACCTTC. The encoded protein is CASRTGLGYGYTF.